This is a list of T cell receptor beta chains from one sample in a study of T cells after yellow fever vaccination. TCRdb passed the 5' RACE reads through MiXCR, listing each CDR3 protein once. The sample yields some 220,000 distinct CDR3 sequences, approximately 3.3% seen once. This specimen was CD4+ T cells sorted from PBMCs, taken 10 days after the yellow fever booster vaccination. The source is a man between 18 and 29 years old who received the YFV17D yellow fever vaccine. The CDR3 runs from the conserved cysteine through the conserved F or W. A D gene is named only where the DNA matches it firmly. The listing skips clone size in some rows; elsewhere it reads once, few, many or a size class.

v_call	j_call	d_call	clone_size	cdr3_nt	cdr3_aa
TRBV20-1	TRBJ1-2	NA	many	TGCAGTGCCGGTGAAGGGCGGCTAGGCTACACCTTC	CSAGEGRLGYTF
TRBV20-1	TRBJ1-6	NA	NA	TGCAGTGCCCGAGGGGATTATAATTCACCCCTCCACTTT	CSARGDYNSPLHF
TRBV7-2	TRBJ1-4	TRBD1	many	TGTGCCAGCAGCTTCAAGACAGGGCCGGAAAAACTGTTTTTT	CASSFKTGPEKLFF
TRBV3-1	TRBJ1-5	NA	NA	TGTGCCAGCAGCCAAGGGGGCCTTCGGAATAGCAATCAGCCCCAGCATTTT	CASSQGGLRNSNQPQHF
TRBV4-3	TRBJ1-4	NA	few	TGCGCCAGCAGCCAACGTAGGGGCCAAAGGGGCCTTAATGAAAAACTGTTTTTT	CASSQRRGQRGLNEKLFF
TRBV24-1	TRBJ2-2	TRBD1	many	TGTGCCACCAGTGGGGCCGGGACAGAAAACACCGGGGAGCTGTTTTTT	CATSGAGTENTGELFF
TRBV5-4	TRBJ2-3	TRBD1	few	TGTGCCAGCAGCCGGGATGCCGGGACAGGGGGGAATACGCAGTATTTT	CASSRDAGTGGNTQYF
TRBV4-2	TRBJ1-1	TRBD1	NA	TGTGCCAGCAGCCCTTCCGGGACAGCTAGCACTGAAGCTTTCTTT	CASSPSGTASTEAFF
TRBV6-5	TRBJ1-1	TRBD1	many	TGTGCCAGCAGTTTTAACCGGGACAGAGTGAACACTGAAGCTTTCTTT	CASSFNRDRVNTEAFF
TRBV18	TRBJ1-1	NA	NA	TGTGCCAGCTCCCCGGGGGGAGTGAACACTGATGCTTTCTTT	CASSPGGVNTDAFF
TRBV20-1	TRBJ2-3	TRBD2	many	TGCAGTGCTAGAAATAGCGGGGGTATGGATACGCAGTATTTT	CSARNSGGMDTQYF
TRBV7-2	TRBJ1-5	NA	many	TGTGCCAGCAGCTCCACCCCCGGGGTAAGGGATCAGCCCCAGCATTTT	CASSSTPGVRDQPQHF
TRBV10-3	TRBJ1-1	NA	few	TGTGCCATCAGCGGTATGGCTGACGGGAACACTGAAGCTTTCTTT	CAISGMADGNTEAFF
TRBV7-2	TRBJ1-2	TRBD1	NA	TGTGCCAGCAGCTTAGCAGGAGACAGGGGGTACTATGGCTACACCTTC	CASSLAGDRGYYGYTF
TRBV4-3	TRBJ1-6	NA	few	TGCGCCAGCAGCCGAGGGGAGGGGCGTTCACCCCTCCACTTT	CASSRGEGRSPLHF
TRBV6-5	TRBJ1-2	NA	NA	TGTGCCAGCAGTAATACAGGGAACTATGGCTACACCTTC	CASSNTGNYGYTF
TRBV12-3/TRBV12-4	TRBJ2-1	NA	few	TGTGCCAGCAGCCCCATGCCCCTGATGGAGCAGTTCTTC	CASSPMPLMEQFF
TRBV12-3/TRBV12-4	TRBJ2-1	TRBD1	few	TGTGCCAGCAGTTCCAGGGACAGCTACAATGAGCAGTTCTTC	CASSSRDSYNEQFF
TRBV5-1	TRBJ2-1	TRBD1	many	TGCGCCAGCAGCACAGGGGGCGAGCAGTTCTTC	CASSTGGEQFF
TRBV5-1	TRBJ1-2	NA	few	TGCGCCAGCAGCTTGATGGCCCTTGGGGATGGCTACACCTTC	CASSLMALGDGYTF
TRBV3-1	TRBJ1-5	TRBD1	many	TGTGCCAGCAGCCAAGGGACAGGCGATCAGCCCCAGCATTTT	CASSQGTGDQPQHF
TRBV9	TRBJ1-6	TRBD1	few	TGTGCCAGCAGCGGGCCGCGGGACAGAAATTCACCCCTCCACTTT	CASSGPRDRNSPLHF
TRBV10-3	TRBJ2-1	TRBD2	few	TGTGCCATCACCCTCACAGCGGGGTCGACCCCTAATGAGCAGTTCTTC	CAITLTAGSTPNEQFF
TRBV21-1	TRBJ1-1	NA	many	TGTGCCAGCACAGGCTTGCTCGGGGACGTCGACATAAACACTGAAGCTTTCTTT	CASTGLLGDVDINTEAFF
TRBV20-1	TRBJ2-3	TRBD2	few	TGCAGTGCGTATTACCTAGCGGGGGGCACAGATACGCAGTATTTT	CSAYYLAGGTDTQYF
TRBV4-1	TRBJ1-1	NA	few	TGCGCCAGCCGCCAGCGGGGGGCATCCGGGAACACTGAAGCTTTCTTT	CASRQRGASGNTEAFF